This T cell receptor (beta chain) originates from a study of blood T cells in healthy people across ages. Aged about 6 to 95, donors were systemically healthy Caucasians from Russia. V shed 7 bases and J 4 bases; nucleotides not matched to a gene: 6. Germline V CDR1 and CDR2: SQVTM, ANQGSEA. This CDR3 has 12 residues. The second PCR ran about 6 to 12 cycles with a sample-barcoded 5' primer and J-beta primers. MiXCR, run by TCRdb on the 5' RACE reads, gives a single entry per CDR3 protein. Here the sample spans hundreds of thousands of distinct CDR3 sequences, roughly 32% being singletons. At least ten counts were recorded for this clonotype.

The sequence came from a woman aged 80 or over in good health. Sequencing input: blood. This sequence joins TRBV29-1 and TRBJ2-5; TRBD1 matches 7 bases. CDR3 in DNA: TGCAGCGCGGAGACAGGGTCAGAGACCCAGTACTTC. The encoded protein is CSAETGSETQYF.